The 31 T cell receptor beta chains reported below all come from one sample, sequenced in a study of blood T cell repertoires in COVID-19. Produced via immunoSEQ multiplex PCR; TCRdb's table is partial and in-frame only. The sample lists more than 200,000 clones, about 86% occurring once. Sequencing used peripheral blood. The receptor set was obtained from a woman between 45 and 65 years old with acute or convalescent COVID-19.

This clone showed up just a few times. This chain joins TRBV4-2 and TRBJ1-2, with TRBD1 as a possible D gene (6 bases). Germline V lookup: CDR1 LGHNA, CDR2 YNFKEQ. Trimming removed 2 bases from V and 3 bases from J, with 16 bases in between. CDR3 length: 16 amino acids. For the CDR3, the DNA is TGTGCCAGCAGCCAATCCGCAGGGGAGACGGACTATGGCTACACCTTC. Encoded protein: CASSQSAGETDYGYTF.

The sample holds a few counts of this clone. The chain carries TRBV20-1 and TRBJ1-2; tentative D call: TRBD1 (5 bases). This CDR3 region has 11 residues. V shed 5 bases and J shed 8 bases, with 12 bases lying between them. Germline V gene lookup returns CDR1 DFQATT and CDR2 SNEGSKA (reference sequence). CDR3 amino acids: CSAGTWEGYTF. The CDR3 DNA follows: TGCAGTGCTGGGACTTGGGAGGGCTACACCTTC.

The rearrangement links TRBV11-2 to TRBJ2-1; D is uncertain. Germline loops: CDR1 SGHAT, CDR2 FQNNGV. The CDR3 contains 11 residues. V lost 5 bases and J lost 8, with 7 bases in between. CDR3 sequence reads: CASSVVYEQFF. CDR3 nucleotides: TGTGCCAGCAGCGTCGTCTATGAGCAGTTCTTC.

V is TRBV5-1 and J is TRBJ2-3; D perhaps matches TRBD2 (5 bases). Trimming removed 0 bases from V and 0 bases from J, with 11 bases in between. Germline values: CDR1 SGHRS, CDR2 YFSETQ. There are 16 residues in the CDR3. The CDR3 DNA reads as TGCGCCAGCAGCTTGGATATCAGGACTAGCACAGATACGCAGTATTTT. This sequence encodes CASSLDIRTSTDTQYF.

The sample holds one count of this clone. The genes are TRBV6-1 and TRBJ1-3, with D uncertain. Germline V gives CDR1 MNHNS, CDR2 SASEGT. Trimming shortened V by 3 bases and J by 1 base, and 7 bases separated the two germline ends. There are 14 residues in the CDR3. CDR3 coding DNA: TGTGCCAGCAGTGACCCAGTGTCTGGAAACACCATATATTTT. The encoded protein is CASSDPVSGNTIYF.

The V call is TRBV18, the J call TRBJ2-1; 12 bases fit TRBD2. Germline-derived CDR1 and CDR2 are KGHSH and LQKENI. The CDR3 sequence is 15 residues long. Trimming removed 1 base from V and 5 bases from J; junction bases left unmatched: 0. The CDR3 nucleotides are TGTGCCAGCTCACCACGGACTAGCGGGAACAATGAGCAGTTCTTC. Translating gives CASSPRTSGNNEQFF.

The chain joins TRBV18 to TRBJ2-1; D might be TRBD1 (6 bases). CDR3 length: 18 amino acids. The germline gives CDR1 KGHSH, CDR2 LQKENI. Trimming shortened V by 4 bases and J by 6 bases, and 25 bases separated the two germline ends. CDR3 residues: CASSRDGRTERKLNEQFF. CDR3 DNA sequence: TGTGCCAGCTCACGGGATGGAAGGACAGAACGAAAACTCAATGAGCAGTTCTTC.

The chain uses TRBV7-2 and TRBJ1-4; D unclear. Germline V gene sequence: CDR1 SGHTA, CDR2 FQGNSA. CDR3 length equals 14 residues. V lost 5 bases to trimming and J lost 3 bases, with 10 bases between them. The CDR3 protein is CASSPGAANEKLFF. For the CDR3, the DNA is TGTGCCAGCAGCCCGGGTGCGGCTAATGAAAAACTGTTTTTT.

The DNA of the CDR3 is TGTGCCAGCAGCCAAGTCCTCGGACAGGGGGCGAACCAAGAGACCCAGTACTTC. Protein product: CASSQVLGQGANQETQYF. The gene calls are TRBV3-1 (or the pseudogene TRBV3-2) and TRBJ2-5, with TRBD1 identical over 11 bases. With V trimmed by 1 base and J by 0 bases, 7 bases remained unmatched. The CDR3 runs 18 residues. Germline-derived CDR1 and CDR2 are LGHDT and YNNKEL (reference sequence).

The V call is TRBV11-3, the J call TRBJ1-1; D gene ambiguous. The germline V and J ends were trimmed by 8 bases and 1 base, with 8 bases remaining between them. The CDR3 runs to 12 residues. Germline CDR1 and CDR2: SGHNT and YENEEA. For the CDR3, the DNA is TGTGCCAGCTGCCGTAGGAACACTGAAGCTTTCTTT. Protein product: CASCRRNTEAFF.

The chain joins TRBV19 to TRBJ1-5; D is perhaps TRBD1 (6 bases). This CDR3 is built from 15 residues. Germline values: CDR1 LNHDA, CDR2 SQIVND (reference sequence). V was trimmed by 6 bases and J by 5 bases, leaving 17 bases between them. CDR3 in DNA: TGTGCCAGTAGGTCCTGGCCAGGGGCTGATCAGCCCCAGCATTTT. It codes for CASRSWPGADQPQHF.

This chain joins TRBV5-1 and TRBJ1-1, with TRBD1 matching 10 bases. Germline V gene lookup returns CDR1 SGHRS and CDR2 YFSETQ. V dropped 0 bases and J dropped 6; count of bases not matched to a gene: 5. This CDR3 has 15 residues. The CDR3 DNA is TGCGCCAGCAGCTTGGTCGGGACAGGGGTTTCTGAAGCTTTCTTT. Translation: CASSLVGTGVSEAFF. Together with reference TRBV5-1 and TRBJ1-1, the CDR3 gives the full variable domain: KAGVTQTPRYLIKTRGQQVTLSCSPISGHRSVSWYQQTPGQGLQFLFEYFSETQRNKGNFPGRFSGRQFSNSRSEMNVSTLELGDSALYLCASSLVGTGVSEAFFGQGTRLTVV.

The V and J genes are TRBV2 and TRBJ1-1; D may be TRBD1 (5 bases). V lost 4 bases and J 0 bases, leaving 9 bases between the germline ends. Germline V gene sequence: CDR1 SNHLY, CDR2 FYNNEI. The CDR3 covers 14 residues. The CDR3 DNA follows: TGTGCCAGCAGTGGCCAGGGCCTGAACACTGAAGCTTTCTTT. Translation: CASSGQGLNTEAFF. Using reference TRBV2 and TRBJ1-1 for the parts outside the CDR3, the full variable domain is EPEVTQTPSHQVTQMGQEVILRCVPISNHLYFYWYRQILGQKVEFLVSFYNNEISEKSEIFDDQFSVERPDGSNFTLKIRSTKLEDSAMYFCASSGQGLNTEAFFGQGTRLTVV.

The rearrangement joins TRBV5-4 to TRBJ2-3; 9 positions agree with TRBD2. Losses at the gene ends were 0 bases for V and 5 bases for J; bases not matched to a gene: 7. The CDR3 sequence is 16 residues long. CDR1 and CDR2 (germline): SGHNT, YYREEE (reference sequence). CDR3 region: CASSLALAGELDTQYF. CDR3 nucleotide sequence: TGTGCCAGCAGCTTGGCGTTAGCGGGAGAACTAGATACGCAGTATTTT.

The chain employs TRBV27 and TRBJ1-4; 7 bases agree with TRBD1. The CDR3 runs to 15 residues. Looked up from germline, CDR1 is MNHEY and CDR2 is SMNVEV (reference sequence). V shed 5 bases and J 1 base; nucleotides not matched to a gene: 4. The CDR3 bases are TGTGCCAGCAGTCCACGGACAGGAACTAATGAAAAACTGTTTTTT. It encodes CASSPRTGTNEKLFF.

J is TRBJ1-1 and V is TRBV14, with a possible D match to TRBD1 (5 bases). Germline V gives CDR1 SGHDN, CDR2 FVKESK. The germline V and J ends were trimmed by 1 base and 8 bases, with 11 bases remaining between them. The CDR3 length is 13 residues. The DNA of the CDR3 is TGTGCCAGCAGCCAAGTATGGGGCACGGAAGCTTTCTTT. This gives the protein CASSQVWGTEAFF.

The CDR3 DNA follows: TGTGCCTGGGAACAGGGAAACACAGATACGCAGTATTTT. This sequence encodes CAWEQGNTDTQYF. The V call is TRBV30, the J call TRBJ2-3, with D possibly matching TRBD1 (6 bases). Germline V CDR1 and CDR2: GTSNPN, SVGIG (reference sequence). Trimming removed 5 bases from V and 2 bases from J, with 11 bases in between. The CDR3 spans 13 residues.

In this sample, this clone turned up a few times. The same CDR3 can be traced to other DNA sequences in this sample. The chain couples TRBV19 to TRBJ2-3; TRBD1 aligns across 9 bases. V gave up 6 bases and J gave up 3 bases; unmatched junction bases: 7. In germline, CDR1 is LNHDA, CDR2 SQIVND (reference sequence). There are 15 residues in the CDR3. The CDR3 is CASRDRGSFTDTQYF. Here the CDR3 DNA reads TGTGCCAGTAGGGACAGGGGCTCCTTTACAGATACGCAGTATTTT. Variable domain in full (rest from reference TRBV19 and TRBJ2-3): DGGITQSPKYLFRKEGQNVTLSCEQNLNHDAMYWYRQDPGQGLRLIYYSQIVNDFQKGDIAEGYSVSREKKESFPLTVTSAQKNPTAFYLCASRDRGSFTDTQYFGPGTRLTVL.

This clone has only a few counts. The V gene is TRBV19, the J gene TRBJ1-2; the match to TRBD1 covers 7 bases. The CDR3 is 13 amino acids. CDR1 and CDR2 from the germline V gene are LNHDA and SQIVND (reference sequence). V dropped 5 bases and J dropped 7; count of bases not matched to a gene: 7. CDR3 sequence reads: CASSSQGGRGYTF. The CDR3 nucleotides read TGTGCCAGTAGTTCTCAGGGGGGACGTGGCTACACCTTC.

The gene calls are TRBV7-9 and TRBJ2-2; unclear D gene. V was cut by 3 bases and J by 1 base, with 6 bases left in between. Germline V gives CDR1 SEHNR, CDR2 FQNEAQ (reference sequence). This CDR3 is 14 amino acids long. In nucleotides, the CDR3 is TGTGCCAGCAGCTTCTTACAGAACACCGGGGAGCTGTTTTTT. Amino acid sequence: CASSFLQNTGELFF.

This chain joins TRBV30 and TRBJ2-6; D is possibly TRBD1 (6 bases). Germline V gene data show CDR1 as GTSNPN and CDR2 as SVGIG (reference sequence). CDR3 length: 15 residues. V lost 3 bases and J lost 0, with 9 bases in between. The CDR3 bases are TGTGCCTGGAGCAGGGGAAGCTCTGGGGCCAACGTCCTGACTTTC. Encoded protein: CAWSRGSSGANVLTF. The full variable domain, with the rest looked up from reference TRBV30 and TRBJ2-6, is SQTIHQWPATLVQPVGSPLSLECTVEGTSNPNLYWYRQAAGRGLQLLFYSVGIGQISSEVPQNLSASRPQDRQFILSSKKLLLSDSGFYLCAWSRGSSGANVLTFGAGSRLTVL.

The gene calls are TRBV4-3 and TRBJ1-5; unclear D gene. The CDR3 length is 13 residues. V was pared by 0 bases and J by 7 bases, with 7 bases between. Germline-derived CDR1 and CDR2 are LGHNA and YSLEER. The CDR3 sequence is CASSQDRRQPQHF. CDR3 bases: TGCGCCAGCAGCCAAGATCGCAGGCAGCCCCAGCATTTT.

Regarding this clone: This same CDR3 is encoded by further DNA sequences in the sample. The rearrangement joins TRBV5-1 to TRBJ1-1; no firm D call. Germline V gives CDR1 SGHRS, CDR2 YFSETQ. CDR3 size: 14 residues. The ends were cut back, 0 bases at V and 1 base at J, with 7 bases in the middle. This chain's CDR3 is CASSLVGGNTEAFF. The CDR3 coding sequence is TGCGCCAGCAGCTTGGTTGGCGGGAACACTGAAGCTTTCTTT.

The chain carries TRBV7-9 and TRBJ2-3; TRBD2 aligns across 12 bases. There are 16 residues in the CDR3. V lost 5 bases and J lost 3; bases outside the gene matches: 6. Germline CDR1 reads SEHNR; CDR2 reads FQNEAQ (reference sequence). The DNA of the CDR3 is TGTGCCAGCAGCCCATGGACTAGCGGGATTACAGATACGCAGTATTTT. It encodes CASSPWTSGITDTQYF.

The rearrangement joins TRBV20-1 to TRBJ1-5, with no clear D. Germline values: CDR1 DFQATT, CDR2 SNEGSKA (reference sequence). The length of the CDR3 is 14 residues. The V gene lost 3 bases and the J gene lost 0 bases, with 9 bases spanning the gap. In DNA form, the CDR3 reads TGCAGTGCTAGTGCAGTTTATAGCAATCAGCCCCAGCATTTT. The encoded protein is CSASAVYSNQPQHF.

J is TRBJ2-3 and V is TRBV19; TRBD2 matches at 11 bases. Germline-derived CDR1 and CDR2 are LNHDA and SQIVND (reference sequence). V lost 5 bases to trimming and J lost 6 bases; unmatched junction nucleotides: 10. The CDR3 is 16 amino acids. CDR3 residues: CASSFSLAGGQDTQYF. The CDR3 DNA follows: TGTGCCAGTAGTTTCAGTCTAGCGGGGGGCCAGGATACGCAGTATTTT.

The chain couples TRBV6-6 to TRBJ1-6; TRBD1 is a possible D gene (6 bases). The V gene's germline CDR1 is MNHNY and CDR2 SVGAGI (reference sequence). Deletions cut 5 bases from V and 2 bases from J, with 10 bases between. This CDR3 spans 15 amino acids. The CDR3 nucleotides are TGTGCCAGCAGTCCTACAGGGCCCTATAATTCACCCCTCCACTTT. Amino acid sequence: CASSPTGPYNSPLHF.

The chain has TRBV7-9 and TRBJ2-3; 9 bases fit TRBD1. The V gene end was trimmed by 5 bases and the J gene end by 9 bases; junction bases not matched to a gene: 9. This CDR3 has 14 amino acids. Germline CDR1 is SEHNR and CDR2 is FQNEAQ (reference sequence). CDR3 in amino acids: CASSLATGGETQYF. In DNA form, the CDR3 reads TGTGCCAGCAGCCTTGCAACAGGGGGCGAAACGCAGTATTTT.

The chain carries TRBV6-1 and TRBJ2-1, with D tentatively TRBD2 (5 bases). Germline lookup yields CDR1 MNHNS and CDR2 SASEGT. CDR3 length: 16 residues. Trimming took off 2 bases at V and 4 bases at J, with 15 bases between the two ends. CDR3 bases: TGTGCCAGCAGTGAAAGAGGGTCGCAATATTACAATGAGCAGTTCTTC. Translated: CASSERGSQYYNEQFF.

V gene TRBV19 combines with J gene TRBJ1-1; 9 bases line up with TRBD1. Germline values: CDR1 LNHDA, CDR2 SQIVND (reference sequence). CDR3 size: 13 residues. Unmatched junction bases numbered 3, after V lost 6 bases and J lost 4 bases. The CDR3 DNA reads TGTGCCAGTAGGCCGGACAGGGGCACTGAAGCTTTCTTT. Residues: CASRPDRGTEAFF.

The chain combines TRBV12-1 with TRBJ1-2; the table's D gene call, TRBD1, was not cross checked with the DNA. TRBV12-1 represents a pseudogene. CDR3 size: 13 residues. CDR3 DNA sequence: TGTGCCAGGGTCCCGGACAGCCCTATTGGCTACACCTTC. Protein: CARVPDSPIGYTF.